The 10 T cell receptor beta chains below all came from one sample that was sequenced in a study of human T cells and chemical hapten exposure. Researchers extracted total RNA from unfractionated whole blood. Unique molecular identifiers were attached to individual cDNA molecules within the library. One entry per CDR3 protein results from TCRdb running MiXCR on the reads. This table holds around 120,000 distinct CDR3 sequences, 8.5% found once. The sequenced sample was whole blood. The receptor source for this set is a human donor in good health. Some clones in this sample may be carry-over from other donors' samples.

This clonotype was detected only a few times. The chain joins TRBV2 to TRBJ2-1; 8 nucleotides agree with TRBD2. With V trimmed by 6 bases and J by 0 bases, 7 bases remained unmatched. CDR3 size: 16 residues. The germline V gene encodes CDR1 SNHLY and CDR2 FYNNEI. The CDR3: CASSPTTSGSYNEQFF. CDR3 DNA sequence: TGTGCCAGCAGCCCCACAACTAGCGGCTCCTACAATGAGCAGTTCTTC.

The gene calls are TRBV4-1 and TRBJ2-3; 10 nucleotides agree with TRBD2. After removal of 3 bases from V and 4 bases from J, the junction contained 7 bases not matched to a gene. Germline lookup yields CDR1 MGHRA and CDR2 YSYEKL. This CDR3 is built from 16 residues. CDR3 loop: CASSHGEREGADTQYF. CDR3 DNA: TGCGCCAGCAGCCACGGGGAGCGGGAGGGCGCAGATACGCAGTATTTT.

This clonotype has at least ten counts. V gene TRBV5-4 combines with J gene TRBJ2-6; D is perhaps TRBD1 (5 bases). V lost 4 bases and J lost 9, with 20 bases in between. The CDR3 runs to 16 residues. Germline loops: CDR1 SGHNT, CDR2 YYREEE (reference sequence). CDR3 sequence: CASSPPGRASDNVLTF. The CDR3 nucleotides read TGTGCCAGCAGCCCGCCTGGCAGGGCCTCTGACAACGTCCTGACTTTC.

Many counts were recorded for this clonotype. The chain recombines TRBV29-1 with TRBJ2-1; D is unclear. The germline V gene has CDR1 SQVTM and CDR2 ANQGSEA. Trimming took 2 bases from V and 0 from J, leaving 8 bases between them. This CDR3 has 14 amino acids. CDR3 protein: CSVEWSSSYNEQFF. CDR3 bases: TGCAGCGTTGAATGGTCAAGCTCCTACAATGAGCAGTTCTTC.

This clonotype was counted at least ten times. The chain combines TRBV27 with TRBJ1-1; D gene uncertain. From germline, CDR1 is MNHEY and CDR2 SMNVEV (reference sequence). The CDR3 consists of 13 residues. The germline V and J ends were trimmed by 3 bases and 1 base, with 6 bases remaining between them. The CDR3 DNA sequence: TGTGCCAGCAGTTTTCAACAGAACACTGAAGCTTTCTTT. It is translated as CASSFQQNTEAFF.

The J gene is TRBJ2-7, the V gene TRBV29-1, with D uncertain. Germline values: CDR1 SQVTM, CDR2 ANQGSEA. The CDR3 totals 15 residues. V dropped 0 bases and J dropped 2 bases, with 14 bases sitting between them. DNA for the CDR3: TGCAGCGTTGAAGATAGGCCCCAAAGGGCCTACGAGCAGTACTTC. It is translated as CSVEDRPQRAYEQYF.

This clonotype was counted at least ten times. J is TRBJ1-1 and V is TRBV6-5; possible D gene TRBD1, 5 bases. The CDR3 extends over 13 amino acids. Germline CDR1 is MNHEY and CDR2 is SVGAGI. V lost 7 bases and J 4 bases, leaving 13 bases between the germline ends. In DNA, the CDR3 is TGTGCCAGCATCCCCGGGACTTCCACTGAAGCTTTCTTT. Translation gives CASIPGTSTEAFF.

This clonotype was seen ten or more times. V is TRBV10-3 and J is TRBJ1-2, with unresolved D. Trimming shortened V by 7 bases and J by 5 bases, and 14 bases separated the two germline ends. The germline CDR1 and CDR2 sequences are ENHRY and SYGVKD. The CDR3 is 13 residues long. CDR3 coding DNA: TGTGCCATCACCCCCCAAGTATCGTATGGCTACACCTTC. This gives the protein CAITPQVSYGYTF.

This clonotype was picked up a small number of times. The rearrangement links TRBV11-2 to TRBJ2-1, with 14 positions matching TRBD2. Looked up from germline, CDR1 is SGHAT and CDR2 is FQNNGV. V shed 5 bases and J 8 bases; nucleotides not matched to a gene: 8. This CDR3 contains 16 residues. The DNA of the CDR3 is TGTGCCAGCAGCCTCGGGACTAGCGGGGGTCACGATGAGCAGTTCTTC. As protein: CASSLGTSGGHDEQFF.

This clonotype appeared a few times. The rearrangement joins TRBV12-3 or TRBV12-4 to TRBJ2-7; weak D call: TRBD1 (5 bases). V gave up 1 base and J gave up 3 bases, with 16 bases separating them. The CDR3 is 16 amino acids. DNA for the CDR3: TGTGCCAGCAGTTTAGAGGGCCAGGGCGGTTTCTACGAGCAGTACTTC. Protein product: CASSLEGQGGFYEQYF.